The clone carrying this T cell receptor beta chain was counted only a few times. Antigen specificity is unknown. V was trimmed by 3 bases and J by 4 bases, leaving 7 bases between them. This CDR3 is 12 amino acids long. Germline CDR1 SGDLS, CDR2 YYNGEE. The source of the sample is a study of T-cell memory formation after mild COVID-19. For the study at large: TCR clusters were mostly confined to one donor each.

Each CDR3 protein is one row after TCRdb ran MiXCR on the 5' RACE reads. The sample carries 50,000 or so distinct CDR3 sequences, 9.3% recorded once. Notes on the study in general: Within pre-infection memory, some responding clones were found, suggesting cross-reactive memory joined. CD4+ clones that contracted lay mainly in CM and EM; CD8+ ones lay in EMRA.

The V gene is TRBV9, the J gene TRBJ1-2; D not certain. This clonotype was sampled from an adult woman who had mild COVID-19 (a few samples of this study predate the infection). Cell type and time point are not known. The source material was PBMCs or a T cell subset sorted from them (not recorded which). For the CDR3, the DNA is TGTGCCAGCAGCGACCACGGCTATGGCTACACCTTC. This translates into CASSDHGYGYTF.